This T cell receptor (beta chain) comes out of a study of cytomegalovirus exposure and HLA in healthy donors. Study information: Both the approximately 130 validation repertoires and the approximately 700 first-cohort repertoires used the same platform, as reported by a later analysis. The study, taken as a whole, reports: In vitro experiments confirmed that three CMV-associated chains were specific for CMV antigens.

Of note for this clone: Antigen specificity is unknown.

Sequencing was performed with immunoSEQ multiplex PCR; in TCRdb, only in-frame clones are kept and a portion is missing. The sample includes some 340,000 clones, 87% seen only once; the top ten take 1.2%. Sequencing was done on a sample of PBMCs. The TCR originated in a woman aged 25 to 45 in good health and CMV-seropositive.

The CDR3 spells CASTGTPRGTEAFF. The DNA for the CDR3 is TGTGCCAGCACCGGGACCCCGAGGGGAACTGAAGCTTTCTTT. The chain combines TRBV28 with TRBJ1-1, with D perhaps TRBD1 (5 bases). Germline CDR1 is MDHEN and CDR2 is SYDVKM. This CDR3 comprises 14 residues. Trimming took 7 bases from V and 5 from J, leaving 17 bases between them.